The 25 T cell receptor beta chains reported below all come from one sample, sequenced in a study of blood T cell repertoires in COVID-19. TCRdb keeps only in-frame clones here, not all; method: immunoSEQ multiplex PCR. The table has about 230,000 clones, 87% seen once; the top ten hold under 14%. Sequenced: PBMCs or T cells enriched from blood (not recorded which). The receptors derive from a man in his thirties or forties who had recovered from COVID-19.

This chain's CDR3 is CASSPPTGHRNYGYTF. DNA of the CDR3: TGTGCCAGCTCACCACCGACAGGACACCGAAACTATGGCTACACCTTC. The V and J genes are TRBV18 and TRBJ1-2; D might be TRBD1 (6 bases). CDR1 and CDR2 (germline): KGHSH, LQKENI. There are 16 residues in the CDR3. Trimming shortened V by 0 bases and J by 2 bases, and 13 bases separated the two germline ends.

The chain recombines TRBV5-5 with TRBJ1-1; D gene unclear. Looked up from germline, CDR1 is SGHKS and CDR2 is YYEKEE (reference sequence). The CDR3 is 13 amino acids. The V end lost 1 base, the J end lost 3 bases, and 7 bases lay between the germline ends. The DNA for the CDR3 is TGTGCCAGCAGCTTGTACCAGGACACTGAAGCTTTCTTT. Translated, it gives CASSLYQDTEAFF.

This chain connects TRBV28 to TRBJ2-7, with D tentatively TRBD2 (7 bases). Germline assignment: CDR1 MDHEN and CDR2 SYDVKM. CDR3 size: 12 residues. The germline V and J ends were trimmed by 9 bases and 5 bases, with 14 bases remaining between them. The CDR3 reads CASKGGPNEQYF. Written as DNA, the CDR3 is TGTGCCAGTAAGGGGGGGCCCAACGAGCAGTACTTC.

The chain links TRBV28 to TRBJ1-2; 8 nucleotides match TRBD1. Germline CDR1 reads MDHEN; CDR2 reads SYDVKM. V lost 6 bases, J lost 1 base, and 7 bases stayed unmatched. The CDR3 contains 15 residues. CDR3 residues: CASSPTGGVNYGYTF. For the CDR3, the DNA is TGTGCCAGCAGCCCCACAGGGGGGGTTAACTATGGCTACACCTTC.

This chain uses TRBV24-1 with TRBJ2-1; possible D gene TRBD1, 5 bases. V was shortened by 5 bases and J by 8 bases, with 12 bases between the two germline ends. CDR1 is KGHDR, CDR2 SFDVKD, per germline. The CDR3 contains 13 residues. Here the CDR3 DNA reads TGTGCCACCAGTGTTTTTGGGGCCCATGAGCAGTTCTTC. Translated: CATSVFGAHEQFF.

The chain is built from TRBV6-6 and TRBJ2-3; D is undetermined. This CDR3 has 14 amino acids. With 6 bases removed from V and 3 bases from J, the gap between germline ends came to 13 bases. Germline lookup yields CDR1 MNHNY and CDR2 SVGAGI (reference sequence). CDR3 sequence reads: CASRSTGVTDTQYF. The CDR3 nucleotides are TGTGCCAGCAGATCTACCGGAGTTACAGATACGCAGTATTTT.

The chain is built from TRBV5-5 and TRBJ2-7, with D possibly TRBD2 on 5 matching bases. The CDR3 consists of 14 residues. The V end was cut by 1 base, the J end by 5 bases, with 13 bases between. Germline V lookup: CDR1 SGHKS, CDR2 YYEKEE (reference sequence). The CDR3 sequence is CASSLSGRENEQYF. DNA of the CDR3: TGTGCCAGCAGCTTGAGCGGAAGGGAAAACGAGCAGTACTTC.

The chain has TRBV6-5 and TRBJ1-5; 7 bases line up with TRBD1. J gave up 4 bases and V 6 bases, and 6 bases lay outside the gene matches. Germline lookup yields CDR1 MNHEY and CDR2 SVGAGI. The CDR3 consists of 14 residues. This CDR3 is CASRKTGRNQPQHF. The CDR3 nucleotides are TGTGCCAGCAGAAAGACAGGGAGGAATCAGCCCCAGCATTTT.

The rearrangement links TRBV7-8 to TRBJ2-1; D is perhaps TRBD1 (5 bases). This CDR3 has 16 amino acids. Germline V gives CDR1 SGHVS, CDR2 FQNEAQ. V lost 2 bases, J lost 0 bases, and 11 bases lay in between. The CDR3 loop is CASSLRGVSSYNEQFF. Written as DNA, the CDR3 is TGTGCCAGCAGCTTAAGGGGCGTGAGCTCCTACAATGAGCAGTTCTTC. The variable domain in full, with the rest retrieved from reference TRBV7-8 and TRBJ2-1, is GAGVSQSPRYKVAKRGQDVALRCDPISGHVSLFWYQQALGQGPEFLTYFQNEAQLDKSGLPSDRFFAERPEGSVSTLKIQRTQQEDSAVYLCASSLRGVSSYNEQFFGPGTRLTVL.

This clone has just a few counts. The chain combines TRBV6-6 with TRBJ1-3, with 7 bases that match TRBD1. The CDR3 loop spans 17 amino acids. Germline assignment: CDR1 MNHNY and CDR2 SVGAGI (reference sequence). The V and J ends lost 8 bases and 0 bases, in that order; junction bases with no gene match: 13. This CDR3 reads CASRPGQIPSSGNTIYF. CDR3 DNA sequence: TGTGCCAGCCGTCCGGGACAGATACCGAGCTCTGGAAACACCATATATTTT.

The chain carries TRBV4-1 and TRBJ2-3, with TRBD1 matching 9 bases. This CDR3 contains 16 residues. The J segment lost 3 bases and the V segment lost 4 bases, leaving 8 bases of the junction unmatched. CDR1 and CDR2 from the germline V gene are MGHRA and YSYEKL. In nucleotides, the CDR3 is TGCGCCAGCAGCCCCTATTGGGACAGGGTAACAGATACGCAGTATTTT. This translates into CASSPYWDRVTDTQYF.

This chain joins TRBV2 and TRBJ2-1; the D is unclear. V lost 6 bases to trimming and J lost 2 bases, with 11 bases between them. The CDR3 is 14 amino acids. CDR1 and CDR2 from the germline V gene are SNHLY and FYNNEI. The CDR3 DNA reads as TGTGCCAGCAGCGCTTCCGGTACCTACAATGAGCAGTTCTTC. Its translation: CASSASGTYNEQFF.

The V call is TRBV5-4, the J call TRBJ1-2; D may be TRBD1 (6 bases). V was cut by 4 bases and J by 6 bases, with 16 bases left in between. The CDR3 has 14 residues. The germline V gene encodes CDR1 SGHNT and CDR2 YYREEE (reference sequence). The CDR3 here is CASSVDRGGNGYTF. CDR3 coding DNA: TGTGCCAGCAGCGTAGACCGAGGGGGTAATGGCTACACCTTC.

This clone was seen just once. The chain couples TRBV30 to TRBJ2-2; TRBD1 matches 9 bases. The CDR3 consists of 19 residues. CDR1 and CDR2 from the germline V gene are GTSNPN and SVGIG (reference sequence). Trimming at V came to 4 bases and at J to 0 bases, leaving 15 bases not matched to a gene. The CDR3: CAWIPLATGGPPNTGELFF. CDR3 DNA: TGTGCCTGGATCCCCCTGGCGACAGGGGGGCCCCCGAACACCGGGGAGCTGTTTTTT.

This clone was picked up one time. This rearrangement joins TRBV5-4 to TRBJ2-1; 14 positions match TRBD2. CDR1 is SGHNT and CDR2 is YYREEE in the germline V gene (reference sequence). The V segment lost 4 bases and the J segment 7 bases; nucleotides outside the gene matches: 4. This CDR3 has 15 amino acids. This chain's CDR3 is CASSQGLAGVNEQFF. The CDR3 bases are TGTGCCAGCAGCCAGGGACTAGCGGGAGTAAATGAGCAGTTCTTC. The whole variable domain, remainder taken from reference TRBV5-4 and TRBJ2-1, is ETGVTQSPTHLIKTRGQQVTLRCSSQSGHNTVSWYQQALGQGPQFIFQYYREEENGRGNFPPRFSGLQFPNYSSELNVNALELDDSALYLCASSQGLAGVNEQFFGPGTRLTVL.

The CDR3 is CASRGAGTKTYNEQFF. DNA for the CDR3: TGCGCCAGCAGGGGGGCCGGGACAAAAACATACAATGAGCAGTTCTTC. J is TRBJ2-1 and V is TRBV5-1; tentatively, D is TRBD1 (6 bases). Trimming shortened V by 5 bases and J by 4 bases, and 19 bases separated the two germline ends. The CDR3 runs 16 residues. In germline, CDR1 is SGHRS, CDR2 YFSETQ.

This clone was picked up a small number of times. The rearrangement uses TRBV7-9 and TRBJ1-4, with TRBD1 matching over 7 bases. The germline V gene has CDR1 SEHNR and CDR2 FQNEAQ (reference sequence). The V gene end was trimmed by 5 bases and the J gene end by 8 bases; junction bases not matched to a gene: 11. This CDR3 is built from 15 residues. The CDR3 is CASSPSTGYGEKLFF. The CDR3, as DNA: TGTGCCAGCAGCCCCTCGACAGGGTATGGCGAAAAACTGTTTTTT.

This chain joins TRBV27 and TRBJ1-2, with D perhaps matching TRBD1 (5 bases). The CDR3 runs to 12 residues. The germline V gene has CDR1 MNHEY and CDR2 SMNVEV (reference sequence). The V and J ends lost 5 bases and 6 bases respectively, with 10 bases between them. In nucleotides, the CDR3 is TGTGCCAGCAGTGGACATCATCATGGCTACACCTTC. Translating it yields CASSGHHHGYTF.

This chain uses TRBV18 with TRBJ2-7; D ambiguous. The V end was cut by 0 bases, the J end by 2 bases, with 11 bases between. The CDR3 runs to 15 residues. Germline V gene lookup returns CDR1 KGHSH and CDR2 LQKENI. CDR3 in DNA: TGTGCCAGCTCACCACCGATAACAAGTGCCTACGAGCAGTACTTC. This translates into CASSPPITSAYEQYF.

The chain has TRBV3-1 (or the pseudogene TRBV3-2) and TRBJ2-1; D is ambiguous. Germline CDR1 is LGHDT and CDR2 is YNNKEL (reference sequence). CDR3 length: 15 residues. The germline V and J ends were trimmed by 4 bases and 0 bases, with 10 bases remaining between them. CDR3 sequence (DNA): TGTGCCAGCAGCCCCCCTTTTAGCTCCTACAATGAGCAGTTCTTC. Protein sequence: CASSPPFSSYNEQFF.

V and J are TRBV10-3 and TRBJ1-2; no reliable D call. V gave up 4 bases and J gave up 4 bases, with 19 bases separating them. Germline CDR1 and CDR2: ENHRY and SYGVKD. This CDR3 comprises 16 residues. CDR3 DNA sequence: TGTGCCATCAGTGGGGCTGGTTTGTCAGTAGGCTATGGCTACACCTTC. It translates to CAISGAGLSVGYGYTF.

The chain is built from TRBV19 and TRBJ2-6, with a tentative D call TRBD1 (5 bases). Trimming took 6 bases from V and 0 from J, leaving 18 bases between them. CDR3 length equals 18 residues. CDR1 and CDR2 from the germline V gene are LNHDA and SQIVND (reference sequence). As DNA, the CDR3 is TGTGCCAGTAGCAATGGGGTCCACAGGTACTCTGGGGCCAACGTCCTGACTTTC. Protein product: CASSNGVHRYSGANVLTF.

The chain links TRBV6-5 to TRBJ2-1; 9 bases align to TRBD2. The CDR3 covers 14 residues. The V gene end was trimmed by 6 bases and the J gene end by 6 bases; junction bases not matched to a gene: 6. Germline V gene data show CDR1 as MNHEY and CDR2 as SVGAGI. The CDR3 protein is CASRSGTSLNEQFF. The CDR3 region has the DNA TGTGCCAGCAGGTCCGGGACTAGCCTCAATGAGCAGTTCTTC.

DNA for the CDR3: TGTGCCAGCAGCGTAGGCGGGGGGGTAAACATTCAGTACTTC. This encodes CASSVGGGVNIQYF. V usage is TRBV9 and J usage is TRBJ2-4, with 9 bases aligning to TRBD2. This CDR3 region has 14 residues. Trimming cost V 0 bases and J 6 bases; bases outside gene matches: 1. Germline loops: CDR1 SGDLS, CDR2 YYNGEE.

The chain combines TRBV28 with TRBJ2-2, with 8 bases that match TRBD2. Germline loops: CDR1 MDHEN, CDR2 SYDVKM. The V and J ends lost 8 bases and 4 bases, in that order; junction bases with no gene match: 9. The CDR3 spans 15 residues. The CDR3 sequence is CASRDGGGGTGELFF. CDR3 bases: TGTGCCAGCCGTGACGGGGGGGGCGGCACCGGGGAGCTGTTTTTT.